The 9 T cell receptor beta chains presented below share a single source sample, sequenced in a study of neurological immune-mediated disorders. Each CDR3 protein gets one entry after TCRdb re-called the 5' RACE reads with MiXCR. This sample has 81,000 or so distinct CDR3 sequences, with less than 15% found just once. Described time point: longitudinal time-point 2. Specimen: PBMCs. Receptors originate from a female donor with HTLV-1-associated myelopathy (HAM/TSP).

Many counts were recorded for this clonotype. The chain couples TRBV12-3 or TRBV12-4 to TRBJ2-7; weak D call: TRBD1 (5 bases). The CDR3 length is 12 residues. V was trimmed by 6 bases and J by 3 bases, leaving 9 bases between them. Here the CDR3 reads CASSTDSYEQYF. The CDR3 DNA sequence: TGTGCCAGCAGCACTGACAGCTACGAGCAGTACTTC.

This clonotype has a count of ten or more. The rearrangement joins TRBV2 to TRBJ2-1; D might be TRBD1 (6 bases). Germline V gene data show CDR1 as SNHLY and CDR2 as FYNNEI. With 3 bases removed from V and 0 bases from J, the gap between germline ends came to 6 bases. This CDR3 region has 14 residues. The CDR3 DNA is TGTGCCAGCAGTGAGGACAGCTCCTACAATGAGCAGTTCTTC. Translation: CASSEDSSYNEQFF.

The rearrangement joins TRBV27 to TRBJ2-7; 7 bases agree with TRBD2. Germline CDR1 and CDR2: MNHEY and SMNVEV (reference sequence). With 0 bases clipped from V and 0 bases from J, the junction kept 11 bases outside the gene matches. This CDR3 comprises 18 residues. The CDR3 coding sequence is TGTGCCAGCAGTTTATCTTGGGTTGTCGGGGGGTCCTCCTACGAGCAGTACTTC. Encoded protein: CASSLSWVVGGSSYEQYF.

The V and J genes are TRBV7-2 and TRBJ2-7; D may be TRBD1 (5 bases). CDR3 size: 14 residues. Trimming left V 0 bases short and J 4 bases short, with 10 bases between. From germline, CDR1 is SGHTA and CDR2 FQGNSA. In DNA form, the CDR3 reads TGTGCCAGCAGCTTAGCCCCAGGGTCATACGAGCAGTACTTC. It yields the protein CASSLAPGSYEQYF.

This clonotype occurred many times. The gene calls are TRBV5-1 and TRBJ1-2; 9 nucleotides agree with TRBD1. Germline-derived CDR1 and CDR2 are SGHRS and YFSETQ. This CDR3 region has 15 residues. With V trimmed by 4 bases and J by 4 bases, 8 bases remained unmatched. The CDR3 sequence is CASSPQGATVYGYTF. The CDR3 DNA follows: TGCGCCAGCAGCCCACAGGGGGCGACCGTCTATGGCTACACCTTC.

This clonotype was seen ten or more times. The chain links TRBV5-1 to TRBJ2-1, with no clear D. Germline CDR1 reads SGHRS; CDR2 reads YFSETQ. This CDR3 region has 13 residues. V lost 4 bases and J 4 bases, leaving 9 bases between the germline ends. CDR3 protein: CASSDTDYNEQFF. The CDR3 nucleotides read TGCGCCAGCAGCGATACAGATTACAATGAGCAGTTCTTC.

This clonotype appeared many times. The V gene is TRBV5-1, the J gene TRBJ2-6; unclear D gene. CDR1 is SGHRS, CDR2 YFSETQ, per germline. This CDR3 is built from 14 residues. V shed 4 bases and J shed 2 bases, with 7 bases lying between them. The CDR3 reads CASSEGAGANVLTF. DNA for the CDR3: TGCGCCAGCAGCGAAGGCGCTGGGGCCAACGTCCTGACTTTC.

This clonotype has a count of ten or more. V is TRBV11-2 and J is TRBJ2-7; 9 positions match TRBD2. Germline assignment: CDR1 SGHAT and CDR2 FQNNGV. The CDR3 is 15 residues long. V shed 0 bases and J 3 bases; nucleotides not matched to a gene: 3. The CDR3 sequence: CASSLESSGDYEQYF. The CDR3 DNA follows: TGTGCCAGCAGCTTAGAGTCTAGCGGGGACTACGAGCAGTACTTC. Supplemented by reference TRBV11-2 and TRBJ2-7, the full variable domain reads EAGVAQSPRYKIIEKRQSVAFWCNPISGHATLYWYQQILGQGPKLLIQFQNNGVVDDSQLPKDRFSAERLKGVDSTLKIQPAKLEDSAVYLCASSLESSGDYEQYFGPGTRLTVT.

Comments on this clonotype: One base away lies a much larger clone, so this may be a sequencing read error. For the CDR3, the DNA is TGTGCCAGCAGCTTAGATGGCGGGGAGCCCCAGCATTTT. Protein: CASSLDGGEPQHF. This chain connects TRBV7-6 to TRBJ1-5; no reliable D call. The germline CDR1 and CDR2 sequences are SGHVS and FNYEAQ. This CDR3 has 13 amino acids. V lost 1 base to trimming and J lost 8 bases, with 9 bases between them.